The clone carrying this TCR beta chain has a single count. Its antigen is as yet unknown. Sequencing of DNA taken from cultured CD4+ T cells relied on the Oncomine TCR Beta short-read assay. TCRdb itself ran the PCR reads through MiXCR, one entry per CDR3 protein. The sample holds a few thousand distinct CDR3 sequences; 45% to 70% are singletons and the top ten take about a third. The data are from a study of vaccination and CD4 T cells after COVID-19. Described treatment: approximately 10-day PBMC culture with coronavirus spike peptide pools or control peptides (ViraFEST assay). Culture of 2 million to 2.5 million PBMCs per well took place with 10 IU/ml IL-2 and 8.5 to 10 ug/ml peptide pools. Trimming removed 6 bases at V and 7 bases at J, with 12 bases between. Germline assignment: CDR1 DFQATT and CDR2 SNEGSKA (reference sequence). The CDR3 covers 11 residues.

Material for sequencing was CD4+ T cells from blood, cultured in vitro. V gene TRBV20-1 combines with J gene TRBJ1-2; D not resolved. The TCR was taken from a human donor who had recovered from COVID-19. Here the CDR3 reads CSAVISRGYTF. The CDR3 DNA follows: TGCAGTGCCGTGATTTCTCGTGGCTACACCTTC.